The 13 T cell receptor beta chains listed next were all sequenced from one sample in a study of blood T cell repertoires in COVID-19. Measured with immunoSEQ multiplex PCR; TCRdb has only the in-frame clones, and not every one. This repertoire shows around 24,000 clones, roughly 90% found once; its top ten account for approximately 7.6%. Specimen: peripheral blood. These receptors were collected from a human donor in a cohort sampled during active COVID-19.

V is TRBV3-1 (or the pseudogene TRBV3-2) and J is TRBJ1-1, with a possible D match to TRBD1 (5 bases). Germline V gene lookup returns CDR1 LGHDT and CDR2 YNNKEL (reference sequence). This CDR3 has 14 residues. The V end was cut by 1 base, the J end by 0 bases, with 6 bases between. CDR3 in DNA: TGTGCCAGCAGCCAAGGGACACTGAACACTGAAGCTTTCTTT. Its translation: CASSQGTLNTEAFF.

The rearrangement links TRBV15 to TRBJ2-5; perhaps TRBD1 as D (6 bases). Trimming stripped 2 bases from V and 11 bases from J, with 12 bases between. The CDR3 extends over 12 amino acids. Germline loops: CDR1 LNHNV, CDR2 YYDKDF (reference sequence). In DNA, the CDR3 is TGTGCCACCAGCAGACCTCCGGGACAACAGTACTTC. It encodes CATSRPPGQQYF.

The chain has TRBV7-9 and TRBJ2-3; maybe TRBD1 (5 bases). Deletions cut 5 bases from V and 2 bases from J, with 17 bases between. The germline V gene encodes CDR1 SEHNR and CDR2 FQNEAQ (reference sequence). This CDR3 spans 16 amino acids. CDR3: CASSVSRAGSTDTQYF. CDR3 coding DNA: TGTGCCAGCAGCGTCAGCCGTGCAGGGTCCACAGATACGCAGTATTTT.

The chain links TRBV6-1 to TRBJ2-2; 9 positions match TRBD2. J lost 2 bases, V lost 4 bases, and 14 bases had no gene match. Germline V gene lookup returns CDR1 MNHNS and CDR2 SASEGT. The CDR3 is 19 residues long. CDR3 sequence reads: CASSGFSLAGTANTGELFF. The CDR3 DNA sequence: TGTGCCAGCAGTGGGTTTAGTCTAGCGGGGACCGCAAACACCGGGGAGCTGTTTTTT.

Here the CDR3 reads CASSARAGGPNEQFF. In nucleotides, the CDR3 is TGTGCCAGCAGTGCCAGGGCGGGGGGGCCCAATGAGCAGTTCTTC. The gene calls are TRBV2 and TRBJ2-1, with 9 nucleotides matching TRBD2. The CDR3 sequence is 15 residues long. CDR1 is SNHLY, CDR2 FYNNEI, per germline. The ends lost 4 bases at V and 6 bases at J; junction bases unmatched: 7.

The rearrangement uses TRBV3-1 (or the pseudogene TRBV3-2) and TRBJ2-7, with D tentatively TRBD1 (5 bases). The ends were cut back, 0 bases at V and 2 bases at J, with 11 bases in the middle. This CDR3 region has 15 residues. Germline V gene sequence: CDR1 LGHDT, CDR2 YNNKEL (reference sequence). The CDR3, as DNA: TGTGCCAGCAGCCAAGAAAACAGGCTTACCTACGAGCAGTACTTC. Amino acids: CASSQENRLTYEQYF.

This chain links TRBV5-1 with TRBJ2-3, with a tentative D call TRBD1 (6 bases). The ends were cut back, 5 bases at V and 4 bases at J, with 17 bases in the middle. CDR3 length equals 15 residues. From germline, CDR1 is SGHRS and CDR2 YFSETQ. This CDR3 is CASRQGQNGPDTQYF. The CDR3 DNA follows: TGCGCCAGCAGACAGGGACAAAATGGGCCAGATACGCAGTATTTT. The full variable domain, in which reference TRBV5-1 and TRBJ2-3 provide the parts outside the CDR3, is KAGVTQTPRYLIKTRGQQVTLSCSPISGHRSVSWYQQTPGQGLQFLFEYFSETQRNKGNFPGRFSGRQFSNSRSEMNVSTLELGDSALYLCASRQGQNGPDTQYFGPGTRLTVL.

This clone has a single count. The J gene is TRBJ1-5, the V gene TRBV14; D is unclear. Trimming stripped 1 base from V and 3 bases from J, with 7 bases between. CDR3 size: 14 residues. Germline CDR1 and CDR2: SGHDN and FVKESK. The DNA of the CDR3 is TGTGCCAGCAGCCAAGCCGGTTTCAATCAGCCCCAGCATTTT. It encodes CASSQAGFNQPQHF.

The CDR3 nucleotides are TGTGCCAGCAGCACGGGACAGGCCCTTCCCGGGGAGCTGTTTTTT. Protein: CASSTGQALPGELFF. The V gene is TRBV7-2, the J gene TRBJ2-2; 8 nucleotides align to TRBD1. This CDR3 comprises 15 residues. Germline lookup yields CDR1 SGHTA and CDR2 FQGNSA. V was clipped by 5 bases and J by 6 bases; unmatched bases: 8.

The chain is built from TRBV5-4 and TRBJ2-1; 7 bases map to TRBD2. With 0 bases clipped from V and 5 bases from J, the junction kept 5 bases outside the gene matches. The CDR3 totals 15 residues. CDR1 and CDR2 (germline): SGHNT, YYREEE (reference sequence). In nucleotides, the CDR3 is TGTGCCAGCAGCTTGGGAGGGACTAAAGACAATGAGCAGTTCTTC. Translation gives CASSLGGTKDNEQFF. Full variable domain (remainder filled in from reference TRBV5-4 and TRBJ2-1): ETGVTQSPTHLIKTRGQQVTLRCSSQSGHNTVSWYQQALGQGPQFIFQYYREEENGRGNFPPRFSGLQFPNYSSELNVNALELDDSALYLCASSLGGTKDNEQFFGPGTRLTVL.

The chain couples TRBV4-3 to TRBJ1-1; no clear D. V dropped 4 bases and J dropped 3 bases, with 9 bases sitting between them. This CDR3 has 13 residues. CDR1 is LGHNA and CDR2 is YSLEER in the germline V gene. CDR3: CASSPTRDTEAFF. The CDR3, as DNA: TGCGCCAGCAGCCCCACTCGGGACACTGAAGCTTTCTTT.

The rearrangement uses TRBV29-1 and TRBJ1-1; D uncertain. The CDR3 extends over 10 amino acids. V was shortened by 6 bases and J by 1 base, with 3 bases between the two germline ends. CDR1 and CDR2 from the germline V gene are SQVTM and ANQGSEA. The CDR3 sequence: CSVKNTEAFF. For the CDR3, the DNA is TGCAGCGTCAAGAACACTGAAGCTTTCTTT.

The chain carries TRBV19 and TRBJ2-1; D perhaps matches TRBD2 (5 bases). CDR1 is LNHDA and CDR2 is SQIVND in the germline V gene (reference sequence). The CDR3 consists of 14 residues. Deletions cut 9 bases from V and 5 bases from J, with 17 bases between. The CDR3 region is CASCDAGPHNEQFF. CDR3 DNA sequence: TGTGCCAGCTGCGATGCGGGCCCCCACAATGAGCAGTTCTTC.